This passage covers 25 T cell receptor beta chains from one sample sequenced in a study of Graves' ophthalmopathy and Graves' hyperthyroidism. RNA transcripts yielded amplified TCR beta CDR3 regions. HTBI primers were employed in first-round RT-PCR, then a second-round multiplex PCR followed. A single record per CDR3 protein comes from TCRdb applying MiXCR to the multiplex PCR reads. The sample has roughly 160,000 distinct CDR3 sequences, around two fifths seen once. Sequencing input: peripheral blood. The receptors were sampled from a man younger than 40 with Graves' ophthalmopathy.

There are many counts of this clonotype. V is TRBV4-2 and J is TRBJ2-5, with D possibly matching TRBD2 (5 bases). From germline, CDR1 is LGHNA and CDR2 YNFKEQ. The V end lost 4 bases, the J end lost 1 base, and 10 bases lay between the germline ends. The CDR3 loop spans 14 amino acids. The CDR3 nucleotides read TGTGCCAGCAGCCCCCCGGGGTCCCAAGAGACCCAGTACTTC. Its protein product is CASSPPGSQETQYF.

This clonotype has only a few counts. The chain recombines TRBV6-1 with TRBJ1-2; TRBD1 agrees at 7 bases. Trimming cost V 7 bases and J 2 bases; bases outside gene matches: 4. The CDR3 has 13 residues. CDR1 is MNHNS and CDR2 is SASEGT in the germline V gene. In DNA, the CDR3 is TGTGCCAGCAAGAGGGGGCAGAACTATGGCTACACCTTC. This encodes CASKRGQNYGYTF.

This clonotype has at least ten counts. The V and J genes are TRBV4-1 and TRBJ2-2; 7 bases agree with TRBD1. The V and J ends lost 4 bases and 5 bases, in that order; junction bases with no gene match: 16. CDR3 size: 18 residues. The germline gives CDR1 MGHRA, CDR2 YSYEKL. The CDR3 DNA follows: TGCGCCAGCAGCCTGCGAGTACAGGGGCGGAACCCTACCGGGGAGCTGTTTTTT. Translating gives CASSLRVQGRNPTGELFF.

This clonotype was counted many times. The chain links TRBV11-2 to TRBJ1-2, with D hard to call. The germline V gene encodes CDR1 SGHAT and CDR2 FQNNGV. CDR3 length: 16 residues. V lost 0 bases and J lost 4, with 15 bases in between. CDR3 nucleotide sequence: TGTGCCAGCAGCTTAGATCCAACGAGTTTGGGCTATGGCTACACCTTC. Protein: CASSLDPTSLGYGYTF.

This clonotype has a count of ten or more. The J gene is TRBJ2-5, the V gene TRBV30; 7 bases match TRBD2. V shed 3 bases and J 7 bases; nucleotides not matched to a gene: 8. The CDR3 runs to 13 residues. Germline lookup yields CDR1 GTSNPN and CDR2 SVGIG (reference sequence). CDR3 region: CAWSPAGEATQYF. The CDR3 coding sequence is TGTGCCTGGAGCCCCGCGGGAGAGGCGACCCAGTACTTC.

The chain links TRBV4-3 to TRBJ1-1; no clear D. The CDR3 covers 15 residues. Per the germline V gene, CDR1 is LGHNA and CDR2 is YSLEER. V was trimmed by 0 bases and J by 4 bases, leaving 12 bases between them. The CDR3 DNA reads as TGCGCCAGCAGCCAAGAAACCGACAAGGTCACTGAAGCTTTCTTT. It is translated as CASSQETDKVTEAFF.

The chain has TRBV6-5 and TRBJ2-7; 8 nucleotides line up with TRBD2. CDR3 length: 16 amino acids. V dropped 3 bases and J dropped 2; count of bases not matched to a gene: 9. The germline V gene has CDR1 MNHEY and CDR2 SVGAGI. CDR3 DNA sequence: TGTGCCAGCAGTTATGCCGAGACGGGAGGGACCTACGAGCAGTACTTC. Residues: CASSYAETGGTYEQYF.

The DNA for the CDR3 is TGTGCCAGCAGCGGAAAAACCGGGACAGGGGGCCGATGGGAAGCTTTCTTT. This codes for CASSGKTGTGGRWEAFF. The gene calls are TRBV7-3 and TRBJ1-1; TRBD1 agrees at 12 bases. Germline V CDR1 and CDR2: SGHTA, FQGTGA. V trimming: 5 bases; J trimming: 8 bases; junction bases outside the gene matches: 15. The CDR3 has 17 residues.

The table lists this clonotype with many counts. J is TRBJ2-7 and V is TRBV28, with a tentative D call TRBD2 (5 bases). There are 11 residues in the CDR3. V lost 6 bases to trimming and J lost 5 bases, with 8 bases between them. Per the germline V gene, CDR1 is MDHEN and CDR2 is SYDVKM. In nucleotides, the CDR3 is TGTGCCAGCAGCCAACTAGACGAGCAGTACTTC. This encodes CASSQLDEQYF. The whole variable domain, filled in from reference TRBV28 and TRBJ2-7, reads DVKVTQSSRYLVKRTGEKVFLECVQDMDHENMFWYRQDPGLGLRLIYFSYDVKMKEKGDIPEGYSVSREKKERFSLILESASTNQTSMYLCASSQLDEQYFGPGTRLTVT.

The rearrangement joins TRBV12-3 or TRBV12-4 to TRBJ2-7; 7 bases map to TRBD1. V trimming: 5 bases; J trimming: 7 bases; junction bases outside the gene matches: 11. The CDR3 spans 14 residues. The CDR3 DNA sequence: TGTGCCAGCAGTCTCCAATCGGGACAGCCGGAGCAGTACTTC. Encoded protein: CASSLQSGQPEQYF.

This chain links TRBV12-3 or TRBV12-4 with TRBJ1-6, with 7 nucleotides matching TRBD1. The CDR3 is 18 residues long. V lost 6 bases and J lost 7; bases outside the gene matches: 18. CDR3 in amino acids: CASSFGDRANFSNSPLHF. Written as DNA, the CDR3 is TGTGCCAGCAGCTTTGGCGACAGGGCGAACTTTTCGAATTCACCCCTCCACTTT.

This chain uses TRBV6-1 with TRBJ1-1; weak D call: TRBD1 (5 bases). The germline V gene encodes CDR1 MNHNS and CDR2 SASEGT. The CDR3 has 16 amino acids. Between the trimmed V and J ends, which lost 0 bases and 8 bases, there was a span of 19 bases. The CDR3 nucleotides are TGTGCCAGCAGTGAAGCCCTATGGCAGGGAGAGATCGAAGCTTTCTTT. This sequence encodes CASSEALWQGEIEAFF.

This clonotype appeared many times. V gene TRBV24-1 combines with J gene TRBJ1-2; no firm D call. The V end lost 5 bases, the J end lost 1 base, and 10 bases lay between the germline ends. Germline V gene sequence: CDR1 KGHDR, CDR2 SFDVKD. The CDR3 runs 14 residues. CDR3 nucleotides: TGTGCCACCAGTGGTGACGGGTTTAACTATGGCTACACCTTC. Its protein is CATSGDGFNYGYTF.

This clonotype was counted ten times or more. The gene calls are TRBV6-5 and TRBJ2-7; no definite D call. The germline gives CDR1 MNHEY, CDR2 SVGAGI. The CDR3 covers 13 residues. V dropped 4 bases and J dropped 2 bases, with 9 bases sitting between them. In DNA, the CDR3 is TGTGCCAGCAGTTGGATGGCAGCCTACGAGCAGTACTTC. This sequence encodes CASSWMAAYEQYF.

The CDR3 DNA is TGTGCCAGCAGTTCCGAGGGGACGCGGGGTTTAGGGGACGAGCAGTACTTC. It is translated as CASSSEGTRGLGDEQYF. The rearrangement uses TRBV28 and TRBJ2-7, with D possibly matching TRBD2 (6 bases). The CDR3 spans 17 residues. Germline CDR1 reads MDHEN; CDR2 reads SYDVKM. Trimming took off 4 bases at V and 5 bases at J, with 24 bases between the two ends.

This clonotype was observed at least ten times. This chain joins TRBV5-5 and TRBJ1-6; unclear D gene. Germline loops: CDR1 SGHKS, CDR2 YYEKEE (reference sequence). Trimming removed 0 bases from V and 5 bases from J, with 3 bases in between. This CDR3 is 13 amino acids long. The CDR3 sequence is CASSLVNNSPLHF. As DNA, the CDR3 is TGTGCCAGCAGCTTGGTTAATAATTCACCCCTCCACTTT.

This clonotype was seen a handful of times. The chain uses TRBV6-2 or TRBV6-3 and TRBJ2-7; D is undetermined. With 6 bases removed from V and 7 bases from J, the gap between germline ends came to 10 bases. The CDR3 has 11 amino acids. CDR1 is MNHEY, CDR2 SVGEGT, per germline. The CDR3 reads CASRRVGEQYF. CDR3 bases: TGTGCCAGCAGGCGAGTGGGGGAGCAGTACTTC.

CDR3 region: CASSPMDRRGTEAFF. The CDR3 region has the DNA TGTGCCAGCAGCCCGATGGACAGGCGGGGCACTGAAGCTTTCTTT. The chain combines TRBV7-9 with TRBJ1-1, with TRBD1 identical over 7 bases. There are 15 residues in the CDR3. Germline CDR1 reads SEHNR; CDR2 reads FQNEAQ (reference sequence). Germline trimming cut 5 bases from V and 4 bases from J; bases unmatched to any gene: 10.

At least ten counts were recorded for this clonotype. The chain couples TRBV30 to TRBJ1-1; no clear D. There are 13 residues in the CDR3. CDR1 and CDR2 (germline): GTSNPN, SVGIG (reference sequence). V shed 2 bases and J shed 1 base, with 8 bases lying between them. CDR3 region: CAWSLRSNTEAFF. CDR3 sequence (DNA): TGTGCCTGGAGTCTTCGTTCGAACACTGAAGCTTTCTTT.

This clonotype was seen at least ten times. J is TRBJ2-5 and V is TRBV6-2 or TRBV6-3, with D perhaps TRBD2 (5 bases). The CDR3 covers 17 residues. V was trimmed by 5 bases and J by 0 bases, leaving 19 bases between them. Germline values: CDR1 MNHEY, CDR2 SVGEGT. CDR3 DNA sequence: TGTGCCAGCAGTCCCCTTGGAGCGGATGAATACCAAGAGACCCAGTACTTC. This encodes CASSPLGADEYQETQYF.

This clonotype was detected many times. The genes are TRBV19 and TRBJ2-2, with unresolved D. The V end was cut by 7 bases, the J end by 0 bases, with 9 bases between. The CDR3 extends over 14 amino acids. CDR1 LNHDA and CDR2 SQIVND come from the germline V gene (reference sequence). CDR3 in DNA: TGTGCCAGTACCTTTACGGCGAACACCGGGGAGCTGTTTTTT. It translates to CASTFTANTGELFF.

Ten or more counts support this clonotype. The V call is TRBV20-1, the J call TRBJ2-7; TRBD2 matches at 8 bases. Germline trimming cut 1 base from V and 4 bases from J; bases unmatched to any gene: 6. In germline, CDR1 is DFQATT, CDR2 SNEGSKA (reference sequence). The CDR3 totals 14 residues. Here the CDR3 DNA reads TGCAGTGCTAGAGGGAGCGGGAGTCTGTACGAGCAGTACTTC. Its translation: CSARGSGSLYEQYF.

This rearrangement joins TRBV2 to TRBJ2-4; D ambiguous. There are 10 residues in the CDR3. V was clipped by 7 bases and J by 9 bases, with 7 bases between them. Germline-derived CDR1 and CDR2 are SNHLY and FYNNEI. CDR3 region: CASKTLIQYF. In DNA form, the CDR3 reads TGTGCCAGCAAAACACTCATTCAGTACTTC.

Ten or more counts support this clonotype. The rearrangement uses TRBV7-9 and TRBJ1-1, with D perhaps TRBD1 (6 bases). The germline gives CDR1 SEHNR, CDR2 FQNEAQ (reference sequence). Trimming left V 6 bases short and J 1 base short, with 21 bases between. The CDR3 is 17 amino acids. CDR3 sequence: CASRQNRVGLENTEAFF. The CDR3 nucleotides are TGTGCCAGCAGACAAAACAGGGTTGGTTTGGAGAACACTGAAGCTTTCTTT.

The rearrangement links TRBV27 to TRBJ1-1, with 8 bases aligning to TRBD1. V shed 6 bases, J shed 4 bases, and the junction held 10 bases outside the gene matches. The CDR3 totals 15 residues. Germline V lookup: CDR1 MNHEY, CDR2 SMNVEV (reference sequence). The CDR3 sequence is CASSTQDRVGTEAFF. The CDR3 coding sequence is TGTGCCAGCAGCACTCAGGACAGGGTGGGCACTGAAGCTTTCTTT.